This is a list of T cell receptor beta chains from one sample in a study of blood T cell repertoires in COVID-19. Sequencing was performed with immunoSEQ multiplex PCR; in TCRdb, only in-frame clones are kept and a portion is missing. Among roughly 24,000 clones listed, approximately 91% were seen once. What was sequenced was peripheral blood. These receptors all stem from an older man with COVID-19, enrolled during active disease. The CDR3 runs from the conserved cysteine through the conserved F or W. Each record gives: J gene, D gene, V gene, CDR3 length, clone size, CDR3 DNA, CDR3 protein. The D gene is left open where the match is weak. Clone size is shown for a subset of rows, as once, few, many or a class of expanded clone.

J gene: TRBJ1-1; D gene: TRBD1; V gene: TRBV19; CDR3 length: 13; clone size: once; CDR3 DNA: TGTGCCAGTAGTTACGGGACAGGGACTGAAGCTTTCTTT; CDR3 protein: CASSYGTGTEAFF
J gene: TRBJ1-4; D gene: -; V gene: TRBV30; CDR3 length: 16; clone size: -; CDR3 DNA: TGTGCCTGGAGTGTAGAACGAGGGACAACTAATGAAAAACTGTTTTTT; CDR3 protein: CAWSVERGTTNEKLFF
J gene: TRBJ1-6; D gene: -; V gene: TRBV2; CDR3 length: 12; clone size: -; CDR3 DNA: TGTGCCAGCACTCAAGGGGATTCACCCCTCCACTTT; CDR3 protein: CASTQGDSPLHF
J gene: TRBJ2-7; D gene: TRBD2; V gene: TRBV2; CDR3 length: 14; clone size: -; CDR3 DNA: TGTGCCAGCGCTCCCCGGACTAGCGGCTACGAGCAGTACTTC; CDR3 protein: CASAPRTSGYEQYF
J gene: TRBJ1-3; D gene: -; V gene: TRBV30; CDR3 length: 13; clone size: -; CDR3 DNA: TGTGCCTGGAGTCAGGGGATTGGAAACACCATATATTTT; CDR3 protein: CAWSQGIGNTIYF
J gene: TRBJ2-3; D gene: -; V gene: TRBV7-9; CDR3 length: 15; clone size: -; CDR3 DNA: TGTGCCAGCAGCTCACCGGGACTCCTCGGAGATACGCAGTATTTT; CDR3 protein: CASSSPGLLGDTQYF
J gene: TRBJ2-3; D gene: -; V gene: TRBV7-9; CDR3 length: 11; clone size: -; CDR3 DNA: TGTGCCAGCAGCCCGGTCGATACGCAGTATTTT; CDR3 protein: CASSPVDTQYF
J gene: TRBJ2-1; D gene: TRBD2; V gene: TRBV5-6; CDR3 length: 14; clone size: -; CDR3 DNA: TGTGCCAGCGCCGGGGGGGCGCCCTACAATGAGCAGTTCTTC; CDR3 protein: CASAGGAPYNEQFF
J gene: TRBJ1-6; D gene: -; V gene: TRBV27; CDR3 length: 15; clone size: -; CDR3 DNA: TGTGCCAGCACCCCATGGGGGGGGGCGGATTCACCCCTCCACTTT; CDR3 protein: CASTPWGGADSPLHF
J gene: TRBJ1-1; D gene: -; V gene: TRBV6-4; CDR3 length: 15; clone size: -; CDR3 DNA: TGTGCCAGCAGTGACTCGGCAAGTTTGAACACTGAAGCTTTCTTT; CDR3 protein: CASSDSASLNTEAFF
J gene: TRBJ2-1; D gene: TRBD2; V gene: TRBV9; CDR3 length: 18; clone size: -; CDR3 DNA: TGTGCCAGCAGCGTAAGCAGCGGGAGGGCCCGGTCCTACAATGAGCAGTTCTTC; CDR3 protein: CASSVSSGRARSYNEQFF
J gene: TRBJ1-1; D gene: -; V gene: TRBV5-1; CDR3 length: 16; clone size: -; CDR3 DNA: TGCGCCAGCAGCTTGGATGTGGGCGGGCTGAACACTGAAGCTTTCTTT; CDR3 protein: CASSLDVGGLNTEAFF
J gene: TRBJ1-1; D gene: -; V gene: TRBV15; CDR3 length: 13; clone size: -; CDR3 DNA: TGTGCCACCAGCACCGGGGGGCCCGGTGAAGCTTTCTTT; CDR3 protein: CATSTGGPGEAFF
J gene: TRBJ1-1; D gene: -; V gene: TRBV5-6; CDR3 length: 12; clone size: -; CDR3 DNA: TGTGCCAGCAGCTTAGGTGACAGTGAAGCTTTCTTT; CDR3 protein: CASSLGDSEAFF
J gene: TRBJ1-1; D gene: -; V gene: TRBV19; CDR3 length: 13; clone size: -; CDR3 DNA: TGTGCCAGTAGTGTACAATTGAACACTGAAGCTTTCTTT; CDR3 protein: CASSVQLNTEAFF
J gene: TRBJ1-5; D gene: -; V gene: TRBV6-5; CDR3 length: 15; clone size: -; CDR3 DNA: TGTGCCAGCCACTACAGGGAAGAAAGCAATCAGCCCCAGCATTTT; CDR3 protein: CASHYREESNQPQHF
J gene: TRBJ2-1; D gene: -; V gene: TRBV21-1; CDR3 length: 17; clone size: once; CDR3 DNA: TGTGCCAGCAGCAAAGTTTTCCGGGAACGGGTGAAGAATGAGCAGTTCTTC; CDR3 protein: CASSKVFRERVKNEQFF
J gene: TRBJ1-3; D gene: TRBD1; V gene: TRBV29-1; CDR3 length: 13; clone size: -; CDR3 DNA: TGCAGCGTGGTACAGGGGCCGGGAAACACCATATATTTT; CDR3 protein: CSVVQGPGNTIYF
J gene: TRBJ1-5; D gene: TRBD1; V gene: TRBV6-1; CDR3 length: 15; clone size: -; CDR3 DNA: TGTGCCAGCAGTGAAAACAGGGGCTACAATCAGCCCCAGCATTTT; CDR3 protein: CASSENRGYNQPQHF
J gene: TRBJ2-7; D gene: -; V gene: TRBV5-1; CDR3 length: 13; clone size: -; CDR3 DNA: TGCGCCAGCAGCTTGGAGGGAGTCTACGAGCAGTACTTC; CDR3 protein: CASSLEGVYEQYF
J gene: TRBJ2-3; D gene: -; V gene: TRBV3-1/TRBV3-2; CDR3 length: 13; clone size: few; CDR3 DNA: TGTGCCAGCAGCCATAGCGGCACAGATACGCAGTATTTT; CDR3 protein: CASSHSGTDTQYF
J gene: TRBJ1-1; D gene: -; V gene: TRBV4-2; CDR3 length: 16; clone size: -; CDR3 DNA: TGTGCCAGCAGCCAACCTGTCCGGGCTCGGGGCACTGAAGCTTTCTTT; CDR3 protein: CASSQPVRARGTEAFF
J gene: TRBJ1-1; D gene: -; V gene: TRBV1; CDR3 length: 14; clone size: -; CDR3 DNA: TGCACCAGCAGACAAGGGGCAGCGAACACTGAAGCTTTCTTT; CDR3 protein: CTSRQGAANTEAFF
J gene: TRBJ2-7; D gene: TRBD1; V gene: TRBV30; CDR3 length: 12; clone size: -; CDR3 DNA: TGTGCCTGGAGATATTCAGGGGGCGAGCAGTACTTC; CDR3 protein: CAWRYSGGEQYF
J gene: TRBJ2-6; D gene: TRBD1; V gene: TRBV5-1; CDR3 length: 18; clone size: few; CDR3 DNA: TGCGCCAGCTCACCTCGGACAGGGGGCGACGTTGGGGCCAACGTCCTGACTTTC; CDR3 protein: CASSPRTGGDVGANVLTF
J gene: TRBJ2-5; D gene: -; V gene: TRBV5-1; CDR3 length: 13; clone size: -; CDR3 DNA: TGCGCCAGCAAGCAGGGATCGAAAGAGACCCAGTACTTC; CDR3 protein: CASKQGSKETQYF
J gene: TRBJ2-7; D gene: -; V gene: TRBV4-1; CDR3 length: 14; clone size: -; CDR3 DNA: TGCGCCAGCAGCCAATACAGGACAGCCTACGAGCAGTACTTC; CDR3 protein: CASSQYRTAYEQYF
J gene: TRBJ2-5; D gene: -; V gene: TRBV7-2; CDR3 length: 15; clone size: once; CDR3 DNA: TGTGCCAGCAGCCCTAGGGCCAGGGCGCGGGAGACCCAGTACTTC; CDR3 protein: CASSPRARARETQYF
J gene: TRBJ1-1; D gene: -; V gene: TRBV4-1; CDR3 length: 15; clone size: -; CDR3 DNA: TGCGCCAGCAGCCTTAATATTCGACAGAAAACTGAAGCTTTCTTT; CDR3 protein: CASSLNIRQKTEAFF
J gene: TRBJ1-2; D gene: -; V gene: TRBV2; CDR3 length: 12; clone size: few; CDR3 DNA: TGTGCCAGCGGGGGGGACATTTATGGCTACACCTTC; CDR3 protein: CASGGDIYGYTF
J gene: TRBJ2-5; D gene: -; V gene: TRBV7-9; CDR3 length: 15; clone size: -; CDR3 DNA: TGTGCCAGCTTAATCAGCCAGGGCCCCGGAGAGACCCAGTACTTC; CDR3 protein: CASLISQGPGETQYF
J gene: TRBJ2-1; D gene: -; V gene: TRBV6-5; CDR3 length: 12; clone size: once; CDR3 DNA: TGTGCCAGCGGACTATCCTACAATGAGCAGTTCTTC; CDR3 protein: CASGLSYNEQFF
J gene: TRBJ2-3; D gene: TRBD1; V gene: TRBV5-4; CDR3 length: 13; clone size: -; CDR3 DNA: TGTGCCAGCAGCCCTACAGGGGCAGATACGCAGTATTTT; CDR3 protein: CASSPTGADTQYF
J gene: TRBJ2-1; D gene: -; V gene: TRBV5-1; CDR3 length: 14; clone size: -; CDR3 DNA: TGCGCCAGCAGCTTGGGCGGGCCCCTAAATGAGCAGTTCTTC; CDR3 protein: CASSLGGPLNEQFF
J gene: TRBJ2-7; D gene: -; V gene: TRBV7-2; CDR3 length: 14; clone size: few; CDR3 DNA: TGTGCCAGCAGCTTAGCCGTTCTCGGGGGCGAGCAGTACTTC; CDR3 protein: CASSLAVLGGEQYF
J gene: TRBJ1-5; D gene: -; V gene: TRBV5-6; CDR3 length: 14; clone size: -; CDR3 DNA: TGTGCCAGCAGCTCGGTTTTTAGCAATCAGCCCCAGCATTTT; CDR3 protein: CASSSVFSNQPQHF
J gene: TRBJ2-7; D gene: -; V gene: TRBV18; CDR3 length: 14; clone size: -; CDR3 DNA: TGTGCCAGCTCACCACAGGCAGGGAAAAACGAGCAGTACTTC; CDR3 protein: CASSPQAGKNEQYF
J gene: TRBJ2-1; D gene: TRBD1; V gene: TRBV19; CDR3 length: 15; clone size: -; CDR3 DNA: TGTGCCAGTAGTATTCGCAGGGGGCATGTCGATGAGCAGTTCTTC; CDR3 protein: CASSIRRGHVDEQFF
J gene: TRBJ1-2; D gene: -; V gene: TRBV5-1; CDR3 length: 13; clone size: few; CDR3 DNA: TGCGCCAGCAGCTTGGAGGGGAACTATGGCTACACCTTC; CDR3 protein: CASSLEGNYGYTF
J gene: TRBJ2-1; D gene: TRBD2; V gene: TRBV20-1; CDR3 length: 12; clone size: -; CDR3 DNA: TGCAGTGCTAGTAGGCCTAGCGGGGAGCAGTTCTTC; CDR3 protein: CSASRPSGEQFF
J gene: TRBJ2-7; D gene: TRBD1; V gene: TRBV6-5; CDR3 length: 15; clone size: -; CDR3 DNA: TGTGCCAGCAGTTCCGGGACAGGGGTATCGTACGAGCAGTACTTC; CDR3 protein: CASSSGTGVSYEQYF
J gene: TRBJ2-1; D gene: TRBD2; V gene: TRBV5-5; CDR3 length: 14; clone size: -; CDR3 DNA: TGTGCCAGCAGCTTGGCACTAGCGGGCTGGGAGCAGTTCTTC; CDR3 protein: CASSLALAGWEQFF
J gene: TRBJ2-2; D gene: -; V gene: TRBV4-2; CDR3 length: 14; clone size: once; CDR3 DNA: TGTGCCAGCAGCACCGAACTGAACACCGGGGAGCTGTTTTTT; CDR3 protein: CASSTELNTGELFF
J gene: TRBJ1-6; D gene: TRBD1; V gene: TRBV30; CDR3 length: 14; clone size: -; CDR3 DNA: TGTGCCTGGGTAAAAACAGGGGCCAATTCACCCCTCCACTTT; CDR3 protein: CAWVKTGANSPLHF
J gene: TRBJ1-2; D gene: -; V gene: TRBV5-1; CDR3 length: 12; clone size: -; CDR3 DNA: TGCGCCAGCAGCCCGACTGGCGAGGGCTACACCTTC; CDR3 protein: CASSPTGEGYTF
J gene: TRBJ1-4; D gene: -; V gene: TRBV7-9; CDR3 length: 15; clone size: -; CDR3 DNA: TGTGCCAGCAGCTTAATTTCGCGCGGGGGTGAAAAACTGTTTTTT; CDR3 protein: CASSLISRGGEKLFF
J gene: TRBJ1-2; D gene: TRBD1; V gene: TRBV27; CDR3 length: 15; clone size: few; CDR3 DNA: TGTGCCAGCAGTCCCCGGACAGGGACTAACTATGGCTACACCTTC; CDR3 protein: CASSPRTGTNYGYTF
J gene: TRBJ2-6; D gene: -; V gene: TRBV19; CDR3 length: 14; clone size: -; CDR3 DNA: TGTGCCAGTAGTATTATCTCTGGGGCCAACGTCCTGACTTTC; CDR3 protein: CASSIISGANVLTF